The 21 T cell receptor beta chains in this list originate from one sample, sequenced in a study of shared clonotypes between healthy human individuals. TCRdb keeps only in-frame clones here, not all; method: immunoSEQ multiplex PCR. The sample contains under 120,000 clones, less than 80% of which appear only once. Sample: memory CD8+ T cells sorted from blood. Noted subset: CD45RO+ cells pooled with CCR7-negative TemRA cells. Receptors were obtained from a woman under 40 in good health.

Details on this clone: At one of its ends the junction is not consistent with the germline gene, which may arise from a read error. This chain links TRBV20-1 with TRBJ2-7, with D possibly being TRBD1 (6 bases). This CDR3 has 9 amino acids. Germline assignment: CDR1 DFQATT and CDR2 SNEGSKA (reference sequence). CDR3 in DNA: TGCAGTGCGGGGACAATTTCGGACTTC. Its protein product is CSAGTISDF.

This clone was observed a few times. The genes are TRBV25-1 and TRBJ2-2; TRBD1 matches 7 bases. CDR3 length: 14 amino acids. CDR1 MGHDK and CDR2 SYGVNS come from the germline V gene. Unmatched junction bases numbered 0, after V lost 2 bases and J lost 3 bases. CDR3 sequence: CASSEGQDTGELFF. For the CDR3, the DNA is TGTGCCAGCAGTGAAGGACAGGACACCGGGGAGCTGTTTTTT.

This clone has ten or more counts. This chain uses TRBV6-1 with TRBJ1-2, with D perhaps matching TRBD1 (5 bases). The V end was cut by 3 bases, the J end by 7 bases, with 18 bases between. The CDR3 loop spans 15 amino acids. The germline V gene has CDR1 MNHNS and CDR2 SASEGT. CDR3 nucleotides: TGTGCCAGCAGTGAGGGGGGATCCGGATCTAGTGGCTACACCTTC. It encodes CASSEGGSGSSGYTF.

V and J are TRBV9 and TRBJ2-2; 7 bases match TRBD1. The length of the CDR3 is 16 residues. With 1 base clipped from V and 4 bases from J, the junction kept 7 bases outside the gene matches. The germline gives CDR1 SGDLS, CDR2 YYNGEE. The CDR3 spells CASSVRGTASTGELFF. CDR3 DNA: TGTGCCAGCAGCGTAAGGGGGACAGCCAGCACCGGGGAGCTGTTTTTT.

This clone occurred a few times. The V call is TRBV28, the J call TRBJ1-5; 8 nucleotides match TRBD1. With V trimmed by 6 bases and J by 6 bases, 10 bases remained unmatched. The CDR3 totals 15 residues. Germline V gene sequence: CDR1 MDHEN, CDR2 SYDVKM. CDR3 DNA: TGTGCCAGCAGCCGAGGACAGGGACGGTCTCAGCCCCAGCATTTT. Translated, it gives CASSRGQGRSQPQHF.

This chain links TRBV10-3 with TRBJ2-7; D not resolved. Germline-derived CDR1 and CDR2 are ENHRY and SYGVKD. The CDR3 has 12 residues. V lost 3 bases, J lost 6 bases, and 9 bases lay in between. The CDR3 is CAISDGVGEQYF. The CDR3, as DNA: TGTGCCATCAGTGATGGAGTTGGCGAGCAGTACTTC.

This clone was observed a single time. The V and J genes are TRBV6-4 and TRBJ2-1; TRBD2 agrees at 8 bases. The germline CDR1 and CDR2 sequences are MRHNA and SNTAGT. Losses at the gene ends were 6 bases for V and 8 bases for J; bases not matched to a gene: 15. The length of the CDR3 is 16 residues. This CDR3 reads CASSPSGTRFLDEQFF. CDR3 nucleotide sequence: TGTGCCAGCAGCCCCTCCGGGACTAGGTTTCTCGATGAGCAGTTCTTC.

In DNA, the CDR3 is TGCGCCAGCAGCCGAACTATGACAGGAGAGAACACTGAAGCTTTCTTT. As protein: CASSRTMTGENTEAFF. This chain uses TRBV4-1 with TRBJ1-1, with a weak D call TRBD1 (6 bases). The CDR3 extends over 16 amino acids. Germline loops: CDR1 MGHRA, CDR2 YSYEKL. Between the trimmed V and J ends, which lost 4 bases and 1 base, there was a span of 16 bases.

This clone was seen a handful of times. The gene calls are TRBV5-1 and TRBJ2-1; 15 bases map to TRBD2. This CDR3 is built from 15 residues. Germline CDR1 SGHRS, CDR2 YFSETQ. V shed 3 bases and J 8 bases; nucleotides not matched to a gene: 3. CDR3: CASSSGLAGGDEQFF. The CDR3 DNA reads TGCGCCAGCAGCTCGGGACTAGCGGGAGGCGATGAGCAGTTCTTC.

V and J are TRBV9 and TRBJ2-1, with a tentative D call TRBD2 (6 bases). The CDR3 loop spans 14 amino acids. Trimming pared 3 bases from V and 3 bases from J, leaving 10 bases between. Germline V gene data show CDR1 as SGDLS and CDR2 as YYNGEE. DNA for the CDR3: TGTGCCAGCAGCGCGTCCGGGGGCTACAATGAGCAGTTCTTC. This translates into CASSASGGYNEQFF.

V is TRBV5-4 and J is TRBJ2-7; D possibly corresponds to TRBD2 (6 bases). Germline values: CDR1 SGHNT, CDR2 YYREEE (reference sequence). Trimming pared 2 bases from V and 4 bases from J, leaving 16 bases between. This CDR3 region has 15 residues. The CDR3 nucleotides read TGTGCCAGCAGCTTAAAGCCTAGCGTGACTTACGAGCAGTACTTC. Its protein product is CASSLKPSVTYEQYF.

This clone appeared a few times. The genes are TRBV7-8 and TRBJ1-1; possible D gene TRBD1, 6 bases. The CDR3 has 15 amino acids. Looked up from germline, CDR1 is SGHVS and CDR2 is FQNEAQ. V gave up 5 bases and J gave up 0 bases, with 13 bases separating them. The CDR3 loop is CASSLGQNMNTEAFF. The DNA for the CDR3 is TGTGCCAGCAGCCTAGGACAGAACATGAACACTGAAGCTTTCTTT.

The CDR3, as DNA: TGTGCCAGCAGTGAATCAGTCCCCTTCGGCGAGCAGTACTTC. This translates into CASSESVPFGEQYF. The rearrangement links TRBV2 to TRBJ2-7, with no clear D. The CDR3 runs 14 residues. V dropped 2 bases and J dropped 6 bases, with 14 bases sitting between them. Germline lookup yields CDR1 SNHLY and CDR2 FYNNEI.

This clone has a handful of counts. The chain links TRBV25-1 to TRBJ2-7; 11 nucleotides line up with TRBD2. CDR1 MGHDK and CDR2 SYGVNS come from the germline V gene. This CDR3 spans 15 amino acids. The junction had 4 bases not matched to a gene; V was cut back by 2 bases and J by 4 bases. CDR3 nucleotide sequence: TGTGCCAGCAGTGAACTAGCGGGAGGTACGTACGAGCAGTACTTC. Protein sequence: CASSELAGGTYEQYF.

The chain uses TRBV5-4 and TRBJ2-3; the D gene is possibly TRBD1 (5 bases). V was clipped by 3 bases and J by 4 bases, with 18 bases between them. The CDR3 loop spans 16 amino acids. CDR1 is SGHNT, CDR2 YYREEE, per germline (reference sequence). CDR3 nucleotides: TGTGCCAGCAGCTCAACGGGTGGATCAGGGCCAGATACGCAGTATTTT. Protein sequence: CASSSTGGSGPDTQYF.

This clone showed up many times. V gene TRBV27 combines with J gene TRBJ2-7; D may be TRBD1 (6 bases). The CDR3 is 12 residues long. Germline CDR1 and CDR2: MNHEY and SMNVEV (reference sequence). The V end was cut by 5 bases, the J end by 7 bases, with 12 bases between. The CDR3 sequence is CASSIVGGEQYF. CDR3 nucleotides: TGTGCCAGCAGTATCGTAGGGGGAGAGCAGTACTTC.

The J gene is TRBJ2-2, the V gene TRBV6-5; possibly TRBD1 or TRBD2 for D (5 bases each). The V end lost 10 bases, the J end lost 6 bases, and 9 bases lay between the germline ends. This CDR3 contains 11 residues. Germline V lookup: CDR1 MNHEY, CDR2 SVGAGI. The DNA for the CDR3 is TGTGCCATTTGGGGGTCCGGGGAGCTGTTTTTT. Protein product: CAIWGSGELFF.

J is TRBJ2-6 and V is TRBV6-1; D not resolved. Germline-derived CDR1 and CDR2 are MNHNS and SASEGT. This CDR3 is 15 amino acids long. V lost 7 bases to trimming and J lost 5 bases, with 15 bases between them. The DNA for the CDR3 is TGTGCCAGCATTTCCCTACCGCGGAGGGCCAACGTCCTGACTTTC. This translates into CASISLPRRANVLTF.

A few counts support this clone. The chain is built from TRBV19 and TRBJ2-1, with TRBD2 matching over 7 bases. CDR1 is LNHDA and CDR2 is SQIVND in the germline V gene (reference sequence). The CDR3 has 12 residues. Trimming cost V 3 bases and J 9 bases; bases outside gene matches: 2. The CDR3 nucleotides are TGTGCCAGTAGTATCGAGCGGGGTGAGCAGTTCTTC. It specifies CASSIERGEQFF.

This clone was observed many times. This rearrangement joins TRBV5-4 to TRBJ2-3; a weak D match, TRBD1 (6 bases). CDR1 SGHNT and CDR2 YYREEE come from the germline V gene (reference sequence). V gave up 6 bases and J gave up 0 bases, with 11 bases separating them. This CDR3 comprises 14 residues. The CDR3 reads CASNPDRSTDTQYF. The CDR3 DNA sequence: TGTGCCAGCAACCCAGACAGGAGCACAGATACGCAGTATTTT.

The chain has TRBV5-6 and TRBJ1-1, with 8 bases identical to TRBD1. V lost 0 bases to trimming and J lost 4 bases; unmatched junction nucleotides: 5. The germline gives CDR1 SGHDT, CDR2 YYEEEE. The CDR3 spans 15 residues. The DNA of the CDR3 is TGTGCCAGCAGCTTGGCCGACAGGGGACCCACTGAAGCTTTCTTT. Its protein product is CASSLADRGPTEAFF.